This is a list of T cell receptor beta chains from one sample in a study of glioma-infiltrating T cells. TCRdb redid the calling of the multiplex PCR reads with MiXCR, one entry per CDR3 protein. Found here are tens of thousands of distinct CDR3 sequences, 23% of them singletons; the top ten hold approximately 7%. Sequenced sample: glioma tissue, nonneoplastic brain tissue, or PBMCs (not recorded which). Source of these receptors: a human donor with low-grade glioma or glioblastoma, undergoing nonglioma brain surgery, or in good health (not recorded which). Each CDR3 is given with its conserved first and last residue. The order of the fields is clone size, D gene, V gene, J gene, CDR3 DNA, CDR3 protein. The D gene is left open where the match is weak. Size tells how often a clone was seen (once, few, many) or the class of an expanded clone, and some rows leave it out.

>NA|NA|TRBV3-1|TRBJ2-5
TGTGCCAGCAGCCCCCCCCTAGCGTCACAAGAGACCCAGTACTTC
CASSPPLASQETQYF
>many|NA|TRBV12-3/TRBV12-4|TRBJ2-7
TGTGCCAGCGGGTCAAGGAACAGCTACGAGCAGTACTTC
CASGSRNSYEQYF
>NA|TRBD1|TRBV27|TRBJ1-1
TGTGCCAGCAGAGACTACAGGGGGTCGGGCACTGAAGCTTTCTTT
CASRDYRGSGTEAFF
>many|TRBD2|TRBV12-3/TRBV12-4|TRBJ2-3
TGTGCCAGCAGCTCCGGACTAGCGGGGCCCACAGATACGCAGTATTTT
CASSSGLAGPTDTQYF
>many|NA|TRBV18|TRBJ1-1
TGTGCCAGCTCACCTCGGCAGCAGAACACTGAAGCTTTCTTT
CASSPRQQNTEAFF
>NA|NA|TRBV2|TRBJ2-4
TGTGCCAGCTCACAAGGCCCCAGGGGGGGAAACATTCAGTACTTC
CASSQGPRGGNIQYF
>many|TRBD1|TRBV7-9|TRBJ1-1
TGTGCCAGCAGCTTACTAGGGACAGCTAACACTGAAGCTTTCTTT
CASSLLGTANTEAFF
>many|NA|TRBV10-3|TRBJ1-2
TGTGCCATCAGTGAGTCAGCGACAGTTTATGGCTACACCTTC
CAISESATVYGYTF
>few|NA|TRBV12-3/TRBV12-4|TRBJ1-5
TGTGCCAGCAGTCATCGACAGAATGGCAATCAGCCCCAGCATTTT
CASSHRQNGNQPQHF
>few|NA|TRBV11-2|TRBJ2-7
TGTGCCAGCAAGGGCAGGAGATACGAGCAGTACTTC
CASKGRRYEQYF
>NA|NA|TRBV2|TRBJ1-2
TGTGCCAGCAGAGAGGGAGGGACGGTTGGCTACACCTTC
CASREGGTVGYTF
>many|NA|TRBV19|TRBJ2-1
TGTGCCAGTAGCACCCGCCGGGCGTCCTCTCCGTTCTTC
CASSTRRASSPFF
>many|NA|TRBV9|TRBJ1-1
TGTGCCAGCAGCCCTACAGCGGGGAGGACGGCTGAAGCTTTCTTT
CASSPTAGRTAEAFF
>many|NA|TRBV3-1|TRBJ2-7
TGTGCCAGCAGCCAAGTGAGTTTCGAGCAGTACTTC
CASSQVSFEQYF
>many|NA|TRBV18|TRBJ1-1
TGTGCCAGCTCACCAGACAGCTTGAACACTGAAGCTTTCTTT
CASSPDSLNTEAFF
>many|NA|TRBV7-9|TRBJ1-2
TGTGCCAGCAGCTTAGTGGGTAGGGCCCCCTATGGCTACACCTTC
CASSLVGRAPYGYTF
>NA|NA|TRBV5-4|TRBJ2-1
TGTGCCAGTGGGGCCAGGGACCACTACAATGAGCAGTTCTTC
CASGARDHYNEQFF
>many|NA|TRBV27|TRBJ2-5
TGTGCCAGCAGTTCCCATGGGGGGAAAGAGACCCAGTACTTC
CASSSHGGKETQYF
>once|NA|TRBV6-5|TRBJ1-1
TGTGCCAGCAGTTACTTGAGGTATGGGATAAACAGGGAAGGTGAAGCTTTCTTT
CASSYLRYGINREGEAFF
>many|NA|TRBV3-1|TRBJ1-1
TGTGCCAGCAGCCAAGATTGGGCAGGGGTGAACACTGAAGCTTTCTTT
CASSQDWAGVNTEAFF
>many|NA|TRBV20-1|TRBJ2-5
TGCAGTGCTAAAAAAGGGGCAGGGCAGCGCGAGACCCAGTACTTC
CSAKKGAGQRETQYF
>medium-sized|NA|TRBV27|TRBJ2-3
TGTGCCAGCAGTTTTTGGCGGAACGAAATAGTTACGCAGTATTTT
CASSFWRNEIVTQYF
>NA|NA|TRBV2|TRBJ2-1
TGTGCCAGCAGTGACGGGCGGTATGGGCAGTCCTTC
CASSDGRYGQSF
>many|NA|TRBV3-1|TRBJ1-3
TGTGCCAGCAGCCAAGCTTCTACCGGGCAGAAAAGATATTTT
CASSQASTGQKRYF
>many|NA|TRBV6-1|TRBJ2-7
TGTGCCAGCACCGAAGGGGGGAGGGGTTCCGAGCAGTACTTC
CASTEGGRGSEQYF
>many|TRBD1|TRBV20-1|TRBJ1-5
TGCAGTGCTGGGTTTGGGACAGGCGCTCAGCCCCAGCATTTT
CSAGFGTGAQPQHF
>many|TRBD1|TRBV12-3/TRBV12-4|TRBJ2-7
TGTGCCAGCAGTCCCTACAGGGGGGACAACGAGCAGTACTTC
CASSPYRGDNEQYF